A selection of T cell receptor beta chains follows, all from one sample in a study of PD-1 blockade in classical Hodgkin lymphoma. Data came from immunoSEQ multiplex PCR; TCRdb stores just in-frame clones and leaves some out. Found here are 20,000 to 30,000 clones, 65% to 90% of them singletons; the top ten hold 20%. The sequenced sample was peripheral blood mononuclear cells (PBMCs), obtained before the second cycle of nivolumab. These receptor sequences come from a human donor with classical Hodgkin lymphoma. CDR3s include the opening cysteine and the closing phenylalanine or tryptophan. The order of the fields is CDR3 length, V gene, J gene, clone size, D gene, CDR3 DNA, CDR3 protein. A D gene is named only where the DNA matches it firmly. Size tells how often a clone was seen (once, few, many) or the class of an expanded clone, and some rows leave it out.

15	TRBV27	TRBJ1-5	NA	NA	TGTGCCTACAACGGGGGAAGGTTAAAAAGGCAGCCCCAGCATTTT	CAYNGGRLKRQPQHF
19	TRBV21-1	TRBJ2-1	NA	NA	TGTGCCAGCAGCATAGCTCGGCGGCTCTTCTTTACCTACTACAATGAGCAGTTCTTC	CASSIARRLFFTYYNEQFF
15	TRBV5-1	TRBJ2-4	once	TRBD2	TGCGCCAGCAGCTTAGGCGGGGGGGCCCCATCCATTCAGTACTTC	CASSLGGGAPSIQYF
14	TRBV5-6	TRBJ1-3	once	NA	TGTGCCAGCAGCTTCGACTACTCTGGAAACACCATATATTTT	CASSFDYSGNTIYF
15	TRBV6-6	TRBJ2-1	once	NA	TGTGCCAGCAGTTACTCGGGTGTGGGAGTGGGTGAGCAGTTCTTC	CASSYSGVGVGEQFF
15	TRBV2	TRBJ2-7	medium-sized	TRBD2	TGTGCCAGCATGCTTAGCCTAGCGGAGGGGTACGAGCAGTACTTC	CASMLSLAEGYEQYF
14	TRBV23-1	TRBJ2-3	NA	NA	TGCGCCAGCAGTCAGTACGGACGCACAGATACGCAGTATTTT	CASSQYGRTDTQYF
15	TRBV19	TRBJ2-3	NA	TRBD1	TGTGCCAGTAGTATTACGGGACAGTTCACAGATACGCAGTATTTT	CASSITGQFTDTQYF
15	TRBV6-1	TRBJ2-3	NA	NA	TGTGCCCAAGAAAAAGCCGGGGACCTCCCCGATACGCAGTATTTT	CAQEKAGDLPDTQYF
14	TRBV6-6	TRBJ2-7	medium-sized	NA	TGTGCCAGTTCCACCGGGACCCCCGCCTCCGAGCAGTACTTC	CASSTGTPASEQYF
15	TRBV7-2	TRBJ2-7	NA	TRBD2	TGTGCCAGCAGCTTAGAAAGGGCGGGAGGTTTAAGGTTGGACTTC	CASSLERAGGLRLDF
16	TRBV10-3	TRBJ1-4	NA	TRBD1	TGTGCCATAAGCCAAGCGGACAGGGGGCGAGGTGAAAAACTGTTTTTT	CAISQADRGRGEKLFF
13	TRBV27	TRBJ2-1	NA	NA	TGTGCCAGCAGTTTACCCAGGGGCAATGAGCAGTTCTTC	CASSLPRGNEQFF
14	TRBV4-1	TRBJ1-3	NA	NA	TGCGCCAGCAGCCAAGATCACTCTGGAAACACCATATATTTT	CASSQDHSGNTIYF
14	TRBV5-1	TRBJ2-3	NA	NA	TGCGCCAGCAGCTTGGGGGGGTCCACAGATACGCAGTATTTT	CASSLGGSTDTQYF
15	TRBV7-8	TRBJ1-5	medium-sized	NA	TGTGCCAGCAGCTTAGAAGGGGCTCGCAATCAGCCCCAGCATTTT	CASSLEGARNQPQHF
15	TRBV9	TRBJ1-4	NA	TRBD1	TGTGCCAGCAGCCCAGGGACAGGGCGAAATGAAAAACTGTTTTTT	CASSPGTGRNEKLFF
15	TRBV5-8	TRBJ1-4	NA	NA	TGTGCCAGCAGCTCAGAGGCATGGCCGAATGAAAAACTGTTTTTT	CASSSEAWPNEKLFF
15	TRBV2	TRBJ1-1	NA	NA	TGTGCCAGCAGTGAAGAACCCGGGGGGGGGACTGAAGCTTTCTTT	CASSEEPGGGTEAFF
15	TRBV18	TRBJ1-1	NA	TRBD1	TGTGCCAGCTCACCACTTCAGGGGGGGAACACTGAAGCTTTCTTT	CASSPLQGGNTEAFF
14	TRBV6-1	TRBJ2-7	NA	TRBD2	TGTGCCATCGGACTAGCGGGGAGCTCCTACGAGCAGTACTTC	CAIGLAGSSYEQYF
16	TRBV7-9	TRBJ2-3	NA	NA	TGTGCCAGCAGTGGGGCTAAGGCTACTAGCACAGATACGCAGTATTTT	CASSGAKATSTDTQYF
14	TRBV4-1	TRBJ2-7	NA	NA	TGCGCCAGCAGCCCCCCGGGCGCAGACTACGAGCAGTACTTC	CASSPPGADYEQYF
15	TRBV29-1	TRBJ1-2	NA	TRBD1	TGCAGCGTTGTCTTGACAGGGGAATCTAACTATGGCTACACCTTC	CSVVLTGESNYGYTF
12	TRBV5-6	TRBJ1-1	NA	NA	TGTGCCAGCAGTCTCGGCTCGGGAATAGGTTTCTTT	CASSLGSGIGFF
15	TRBV6-6	TRBJ2-5	NA	NA	TGTGCCAGCAGTCCCCCCGGGACATACCAAGAGACCCAGTACTTC	CASSPPGTYQETQYF
16	TRBV4-1	TRBJ2-3	NA	NA	TGCGCCAGCAGCCAAGGCCGTGGGACTCTCACAGATACGCAGTATTTT	CASSQGRGTLTDTQYF
13	TRBV18	TRBJ2-7	NA	NA	TGTGCCAGCTCACTACCGGACAGTCGGGAGCAGTACTTC	CASSLPDSREQYF
13	TRBV9	TRBJ2-3	NA	NA	TGTGCCAGCAGCGTTTCCCTTCCAGATACGCAGTATTTT	CASSVSLPDTQYF
12	TRBV29-1	TRBJ2-1	NA	NA	TGCAGCGCCATGTCGCTCGGCAATGAGCAGTTCTTC	CSAMSLGNEQFF